This TCR beta chain derives from a study of OX40 agonist ivuxolimab in advanced cancers. At the level of the whole study: The costimulatory receptor OX40 (CD134) was targeted by ivuxolimab, a fully human IgG2 agonistic monoclonal antibody. Intravenous ivuxolimab was administered to patients every 2 weeks at six dose levels: 0.01, 0.1, 0.3, 1.5, 3 and 10 mg/kg. Of the approximately 50 patients in dose escalation, 19 had hepatocellular carcinoma, roughly 15 had melanoma, 9 had renal cell carcinoma and 9 had head and neck cancer. In the dose-escalation cohort, 70% to 85% of patients were male, and the mean age was approximately 60 years, with a range of 23 to 79. Prior anti-PD-1, anti-PD-L1 or anti-CTLA-4 therapy was permitted, and 30% to 50% of dose-escalation patients had received checkpoint inhibitors. Partial responses occurred in three dose-escalation patients, of whom one had hepatocellular carcinoma and two had cutaneous melanoma. Peripheral TCRbeta sequencing was intended to test whether TCR sequence diversity was altered and clonal T-cell expansion was caused by ivuxolimab. The paper describes the monotherapy dose-escalation part (N of about 57 patients) of the phase I trial of ivuxolimab.

Patients with a history of autoimmune disease or receiving systemic immunosuppression were excluded from the trial. In every dose cohort, peripheral blood was drawn for TCR sequencing at baseline, cycle 4 day 1, and cycle 7 day 1. Samples were obtained from an open-label, multicenter, first-in-human phase I dose-escalation trial of ivuxolimab. Adults with locally advanced or metastatic head and neck squamous cell, hepatocellular, melanoma or renal cell carcinoma were enrolled in the trial. Before TCR sequencing, CD4+ T cells and CD8+ T cells from peripheral blood were sorted into separate populations. Genomic DNA was isolated from the sorted cells so that the TCRbeta CDR3 region could be sequenced. TCRbeta CDR3 regions were sequenced using the immunoSEQ Assay. TCRdb limited this immuneACCESS table to in-frame rearrangements with V and J called. A share of clones is missing; checked studies link under half to unresolved V genes, and the rest is unexplained. The sample includes 90,000 to 120,000 clones, with approximately 90% observed a single time. The ten largest clones represent over 0.6% of the sample.

As for this clone: No cognate antigen has been identified for it. Base qualities are not recorded, but no much larger clone differs from it by a single base.

Broader findings and caveats from the paper: Low levels of normalized T-cell clonal expansion were also seen in some patients who did not respond. After ivuxolimab, CD8+ T cells had more expanded clones than CD4+ T cells on average. Antigen specificity was not determined for the clonally expanded peripheral T cells. At doses of 0.1 to 3.0 mg/kg, clonal expansion of both CD4+ and CD8+ T cells in blood was seen between baseline and week 6. In the 0.1-3.0 mg/kg groups, partial responders had among the lowest normalized peripheral clonal expansion, particularly in CD8+ T cells.

The source was CD4+ or CD8+ T cells sorted from blood, collected in a trial of the OX40 agonist ivuxolimab. This TCR derives from an adult with an advanced solid tumor such as melanoma, head and neck, liver or kidney cancer.

The CDR3 is CASSLTDSGNTIYF. The sequenced DNA is TGTGCCAGCAGTCTAACAGACTCTGGAAACACCATATATTTT. The chain links TRBV11-2 with TRBJ1-3; the D gene identity is not certain. CDR1 and CDR2 are drawn from the germline V gene: SGHAT, FQNNGV. The CDR3 sequence holds 14 residues, the cysteine and phenylalanine included. Only the CDR3 DNA is retained, 42 bases long and in frame from the first base. Trimming removed 6 bases from V and 0 bases from J, leaving 9 bases between the germline ends.